This passage covers 26 T cell receptor beta chains from one sample sequenced in a study of early T cells in non-severe SARS-CoV-2 infection. In TCRdb, the 5' RACE reads were re-called with MiXCR into one record per CDR3 protein. Among about 120,000 distinct CDR3 sequences, around 13% were seen once, and the ten largest hold less than 4.5%. Sequences were derived from whole blood, sampled at baseline. The receptors shown here come from an adult who was a healthcare worker with PCR-confirmed SARS-CoV-2 infection or an uninfected control (not recorded which).

The rearrangement links TRBV12-3 or TRBV12-4 to TRBJ1-1, with 8 bases that match TRBD1. This CDR3 is built from 14 residues. J was trimmed by 0 bases and V by 7 bases; bases with no gene match: 4. The CDR3 DNA is TGTGCCAGCACCTCGACAGGGGTGAACACTGAAGCTTTCTTT. It specifies CASTSTGVNTEAFF.

The chain combines TRBV7-2 with TRBJ2-7, with 12 bases that match TRBD2. This CDR3 spans 15 amino acids. From germline, CDR1 is SGHTA and CDR2 FQGNSA. V dropped 2 bases and J dropped 5; count of bases not matched to a gene: 4. This CDR3 is CASSLLAGGLDEQYF. CDR3 nucleotide sequence: TGTGCCAGCAGCTTACTAGCGGGGGGGCTGGACGAGCAGTACTTC.

This clonotype was found a few times. The CDR3 sequence is CASSGTSGSRDNEQFF. CDR3 nucleotide sequence: TGTGCCAGCAGTGGGACTAGCGGGAGTCGGGACAATGAGCAGTTCTTC. The chain joins TRBV28 to TRBJ2-1; TRBD2 matches at 14 bases. Trimming at V came to 5 bases and at J to 5 bases, leaving 5 bases not matched to a gene. The CDR3 loop spans 16 amino acids. CDR1 and CDR2 (germline): MDHEN, SYDVKM.

The sample holds many counts of this clonotype. The V call is TRBV6-1, the J call TRBJ1-5, with D possibly TRBD1 on 6 matching bases. CDR3 length equals 14 residues. V lost 7 bases and J 0 bases, leaving 10 bases between the germline ends. Germline V gene sequence: CDR1 MNHNS, CDR2 SASEGT. CDR3 sequence reads: CASNPTGSNQPQHF. DNA for the CDR3: TGTGCCAGCAACCCGACAGGTAGCAATCAGCCCCAGCATTTT.

The CDR3 loop reads CAWSGLGTEAFF. CDR3 DNA: TGTGCCTGGAGTGGGTTGGGGACTGAAGCTTTCTTT. The rearrangement joins TRBV30 to TRBJ1-1, with D unclear. The length of the CDR3 is 12 residues. CDR1 is GTSNPN, CDR2 SVGIG, per germline (reference sequence). V gave up 1 base and J gave up 5 bases, with 8 bases separating them. Variable domain in full (rest from reference TRBV30 and TRBJ1-1): SQTIHQWPATLVQPVGSPLSLECTVEGTSNPNLYWYRQAAGRGLQLLFYSVGIGQISSEVPQNLSASRPQDRQFILSSKKLLLSDSGFYLCAWSGLGTEAFFGQGTRLTVV.

This clonotype came up a few times. The V and J genes are TRBV20-1 and TRBJ1-2, with D possibly being TRBD1 (5 bases). Per the germline V gene, CDR1 is DFQATT and CDR2 is SNEGSKA (reference sequence). Trimming shortened V by 4 bases and J by 5 bases, and 8 bases separated the two germline ends. The CDR3 has 11 residues. The CDR3 sequence: CSANGGYGYTF. The CDR3 nucleotides are TGCAGTGCTAATGGGGGATATGGCTACACCTTC.

The V and J genes are TRBV27 and TRBJ1-1, with D unclear. The CDR3 runs to 13 residues. V dropped 6 bases and J dropped 3 bases, with 11 bases sitting between them. The V gene's germline CDR1 is MNHEY and CDR2 SMNVEV (reference sequence). The CDR3 spells CASRLAGDTEAFF. CDR3 bases: TGTGCCAGCAGGCTGGCCGGGGACACTGAAGCTTTCTTT.

The chain uses TRBV6-1 and TRBJ2-6, with TRBD1 matching 7 bases. CDR3 size: 15 residues. Germline CDR1 and CDR2: MNHNS and SASEGT. V lost 6 bases, J lost 2 bases, and 4 bases stayed unmatched. The CDR3 DNA follows: TGTGCCAGCAGCAAGACAGGGACTGGGGCCAACGTCCTGACTTTC. Translating gives CASSKTGTGANVLTF.

This clonotype was counted a few times. This rearrangement joins TRBV29-1 to TRBJ2-3, with D possibly matching TRBD2 (5 bases). Deletions cut 7 bases from V and 0 bases from J, with 17 bases between. The CDR3 loop spans 15 amino acids. Germline lookup yields CDR1 SQVTM and CDR2 ANQGSEA. CDR3 region: CSAPIGVRSTDTQYF. CDR3 bases: TGCAGCGCACCCATCGGGGTGAGGAGCACAGATACGCAGTATTTT.

The J gene is TRBJ2-7, the V gene TRBV5-6, with 8 bases aligning to TRBD1. Per germline, CDR1 SGHDT and CDR2 YYEEEE. There are 15 residues in the CDR3. With V trimmed by 4 bases and J by 1 base, 7 bases remained unmatched. This CDR3 reads CASSLDRERSYEQYF. As DNA, the CDR3 is TGTGCCAGCAGCCTGGACAGGGAAAGGTCCTACGAGCAGTACTTC. The complete variable domain, with remaining parts taken from reference TRBV5-6 and TRBJ2-7, reads DAGVTQSPTHLIKTRGQQVTLRCSPKSGHDTVSWYQQALGQGPQFIFQYYEEEERQRGNFPDRFSGHQFPNYSSELNVNALLLGDSALYLCASSLDRERSYEQYFGPGTRLTVT.

The V and J genes are TRBV6-6 and TRBJ2-7; 13 bases line up with TRBD2. V shed 7 bases, J shed 10 bases, and the junction held 13 bases outside the gene matches. The CDR3 is made up of 15 amino acids. Germline CDR1 and CDR2: MNHNY and SVGAGI (reference sequence). CDR3 amino acids: CASTLTSGLAGDQYF. The CDR3 region has the DNA TGTGCCAGCACCCTTACGAGCGGACTAGCGGGAGACCAGTACTTC.

This clonotype was found many times. V usage is TRBV10-1 and J usage is TRBJ1-1; 7 bases are shared with TRBD1. This CDR3 comprises 12 residues. Germline lookup yields CDR1 WNHNN and CDR2 SYGVQD (reference sequence). V lost 3 bases to trimming and J lost 9 bases; unmatched junction nucleotides: 4. The CDR3 is CASSDPGQQAFF. CDR3 nucleotides: TGCGCCAGCAGTGATCCGGGACAGCAAGCTTTCTTT.

This chain connects TRBV12-3 or TRBV12-4 to TRBJ1-1; D gene unclear. The CDR3 sequence is 13 residues long. The V gene lost 2 bases and the J gene lost 6 bases, with 10 bases spanning the gap. This chain's CDR3 is CASSLILNAEAFF. The CDR3 region has the DNA TGTGCCAGCAGTTTAATCCTAAACGCTGAAGCTTTCTTT.

J is TRBJ1-6 and V is TRBV7-9; D is uncertain. Trimming removed 5 bases from V and 10 bases from J, with 9 bases in between. This CDR3 has 12 amino acids. The germline CDR1 and CDR2 sequences are SEHNR and FQNEAQ (reference sequence). The CDR3 bases are TGTGCCAGCAGCCGTCCGGGATCACCCCTCCACTTT. Protein sequence: CASSRPGSPLHF.

This clonotype has at least ten counts. The chain employs TRBV7-2 and TRBJ2-5; 7 bases match TRBD1. Looked up from germline, CDR1 is SGHTA and CDR2 is FQGNSA. V trimming: 1 base; J trimming: 7 bases; junction bases outside the gene matches: 9. The CDR3 runs to 15 residues. CDR3 DNA: TGTGCCAGCAGCTTAGTGGGTAGGGGGCAGGGGACCCAGTACTTC. This gives the protein CASSLVGRGQGTQYF.

This clonotype has just a few counts. This sequence joins TRBV6-5 and TRBJ2-1; perhaps TRBD2 as D (6 bases). The V and J ends lost 2 bases and 2 bases respectively, with 10 bases between them. The CDR3 totals 15 residues. CDR1 MNHEY and CDR2 SVGAGI come from the germline V gene. The CDR3 spells CASSYGRPTYNEQFF. In DNA form, the CDR3 reads TGTGCCAGCAGTTACGGGAGGCCGACCTACAATGAGCAGTTCTTC.

This clonotype was seen a few times. The J gene is TRBJ1-2, the V gene TRBV18, with 11 positions matching TRBD1. V shed 6 bases, J shed 0 bases, and the junction held 3 bases outside the gene matches. This CDR3 region has 15 residues. Germline V gene sequence: CDR1 KGHSH, CDR2 LQKENI. The DNA of the CDR3 is TGTGCCAGCTCGGACAGGGGGCTGGCTAACTATGGCTACACCTTC. It codes for CASSDRGLANYGYTF.

This clonotype was detected a few times. V and J are TRBV29-1 and TRBJ2-2; TRBD2 agrees at 9 bases. Trimming cost V 4 bases and J 7 bases; bases outside gene matches: 7. Germline assignment: CDR1 SQVTM and CDR2 ANQGSEA. This CDR3 comprises 14 residues. The CDR3 spells CSVVWREGSGELFF. The CDR3 DNA reads TGCAGCGTTGTGTGGCGGGAGGGTAGCGGGGAGCTGTTTTTT.

This clonotype was recorded many times. This rearrangement joins TRBV27 to TRBJ1-2; 8 nucleotides match TRBD1. Per the germline V gene, CDR1 is MNHEY and CDR2 is SMNVEV (reference sequence). The CDR3 length is 15 residues. With V trimmed by 5 bases and J by 8 bases, 13 bases remained unmatched. For the CDR3, the DNA is TGTGCCAGCAGTCTCGGACAGGGCCCCCAGGGAGGCTACACCTTC. The encoded protein is CASSLGQGPQGGYTF.

The rearrangement joins TRBV18 to TRBJ1-4; weak D call: TRBD1 (6 bases). CDR1 and CDR2 (germline): KGHSH, LQKENI. The CDR3 covers 16 residues. V lost 0 bases to trimming and J lost 8 bases, with 16 bases between them. As DNA, the CDR3 is TGTGCCAGCTCACCACCCCGAACAGGGCGGGGCGAAAAACTGTTTTTT. It codes for CASSPPRTGRGEKLFF.

At least ten counts were recorded for this clonotype. The chain recombines TRBV7-2 with TRBJ2-3; 8 nucleotides line up with TRBD2. V trimming: 5 bases; J trimming: 0 bases; junction bases outside the gene matches: 16. The CDR3 consists of 19 residues. Per the germline V gene, CDR1 is SGHTA and CDR2 is FQGNSA. The chain's CDR3 is CASSPPRSGGGTSTDTQYF. CDR3 nucleotides: TGTGCCAGCAGCCCCCCCAGGAGCGGGGGCGGAACTAGCACAGATACGCAGTATTTT. The full variable domain, with the rest looked up from reference TRBV7-2 and TRBJ2-3, is GAGVSQSPSNKVTEKGKDVELRCDPISGHTALYWYRQSLGQGLEFLIYFQGNSAPDKSGLPSDRFSAERTGGSVSTLTIQRTQQEDSAVYLCASSPPRSGGGTSTDTQYFGPGTRLTVL.

V is TRBV20-1 and J is TRBJ2-7; D may be TRBD1 (7 bases). Trimming took off 0 bases at V and 2 bases at J, with 17 bases between the two ends. Germline assignment: CDR1 DFQATT and CDR2 SNEGSKA (reference sequence). The CDR3 extends over 16 amino acids. The CDR3 sequence is CSARDFSGQATYEQYF. CDR3 sequence (DNA): TGCAGTGCTAGAGATTTTAGCGGACAGGCCACCTACGAGCAGTACTTC.

Many counts were recorded for this clonotype. V and J are TRBV7-9 and TRBJ1-4, with D possibly matching TRBD1 (5 bases). The germline V gene encodes CDR1 SEHNR and CDR2 FQNEAQ (reference sequence). V gave up 4 bases and J gave up 7 bases, with 7 bases separating them. The CDR3 runs to 12 residues. CDR3 in amino acids: CASSSGREKLFF. CDR3 coding DNA: TGTGCCAGCAGCTCGGGACGTGAAAAACTGTTTTTT.

The sample holds many counts of this clonotype. The gene calls are TRBV9 and TRBJ2-7; no definite D call. The CDR3 contains 15 residues. V was trimmed by 4 bases and J by 4 bases, leaving 18 bases between them. The germline V gene has CDR1 SGDLS and CDR2 YYNGEE. In nucleotides, the CDR3 is TGTGCCAGCAGCCCCCCACCCGGGCATAAGTACGAGCAGTACTTC. Its translation is CASSPPPGHKYEQYF.

This clonotype has a count of ten or more. The gene calls are TRBV6-1 and TRBJ2-4; a possible D gene is TRBD2 (6 bases). In germline, CDR1 is MNHNS, CDR2 SASEGT. The V end lost 1 base, the J end lost 3 bases, and 10 bases lay between the germline ends. The CDR3 sequence is 15 residues long. The CDR3 DNA is TGTGCCAGCAGTGAAGGAGGAGGGCGCAAAAACATTCAGTACTTC. Residues: CASSEGGGRKNIQYF.

This clonotype was seen repeatedly, ten times or more. The chain is built from TRBV21-1 and TRBJ1-5; the table gives TRBD1 as D, unverified against the DNA. TRBV21-1 represents a pseudogene. The CDR3 length is 18 residues. The DNA for the CDR3 is TGTGCCAGCGGTAGGGACAGGGGGCGCGGATATAGCAATCAGCCCCAGCATTTT. It yields the protein CASGRDRGRGYSNQPQHF.